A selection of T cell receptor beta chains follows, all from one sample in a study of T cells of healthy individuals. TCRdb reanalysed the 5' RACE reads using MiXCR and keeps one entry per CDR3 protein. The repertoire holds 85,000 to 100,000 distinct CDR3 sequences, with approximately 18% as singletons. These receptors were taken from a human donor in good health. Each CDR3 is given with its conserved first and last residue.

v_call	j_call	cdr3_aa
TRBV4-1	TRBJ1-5	CASSPSSTGLINQPQHF
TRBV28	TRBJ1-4	CASSAPTGSNEKLFF
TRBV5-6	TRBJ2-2	CASSSGDRPWRELFF
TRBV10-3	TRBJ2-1	CAISGKSGSSYNEQFF
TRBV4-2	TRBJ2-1	CASSQDRGLAATF
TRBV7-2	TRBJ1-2	CASSSRDINYGYTF
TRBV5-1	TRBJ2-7	CASSLGVGAYEQYF
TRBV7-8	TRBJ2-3	CASSWVSGPGDTQYF
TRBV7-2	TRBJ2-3	CASSFMSTDTQYF
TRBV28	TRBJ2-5	CASSLEGQGLQETQYF
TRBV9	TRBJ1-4	CASSVSGQGEEKLFF
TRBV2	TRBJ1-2	CAGGGGNYGYTF
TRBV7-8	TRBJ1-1	CASSYRQANTEAFF
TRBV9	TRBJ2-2	CASSLAENTGELFF
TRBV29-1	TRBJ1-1	CSAIGQAYTEAFF
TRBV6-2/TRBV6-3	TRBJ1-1	CASTDRSYTEAFF
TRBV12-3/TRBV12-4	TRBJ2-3	CASSRPGVTDTQYF
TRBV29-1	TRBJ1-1	CSVETHTEAFF
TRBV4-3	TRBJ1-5	CASSLGTNSNQPQHF
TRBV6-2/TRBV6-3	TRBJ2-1	CASKASSYNEQFF
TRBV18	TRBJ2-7	CASSPSLTNEQYF
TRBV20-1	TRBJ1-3	CSARLSGNTIYF
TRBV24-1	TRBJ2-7	CATSDPTSGRGYEQYF
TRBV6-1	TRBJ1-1	CASSETGGHTEAFF
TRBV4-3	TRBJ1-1	CASSQEGPFMNTEAFF
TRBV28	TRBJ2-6	CASSLTGAGANVLTF
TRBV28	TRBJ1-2	CASSFFSYYGYTF
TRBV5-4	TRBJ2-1	CASSLFQYLGGSVDEQFF
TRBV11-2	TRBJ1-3	CASSLGQGVRNTIYF
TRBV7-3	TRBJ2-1	CASSQPRVANEQFF
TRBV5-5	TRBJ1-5	CASSTNRGGQPQHF
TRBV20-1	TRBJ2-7	CSARGTPGDEQYF
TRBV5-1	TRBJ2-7	CASNQGGSYEQYF
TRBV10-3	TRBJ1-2	CAIMPAVPKGYGYTF
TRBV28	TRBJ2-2	CASSLRGLSGELFF
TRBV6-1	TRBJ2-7	CASSEPSGGYEQYF
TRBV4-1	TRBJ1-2	CASSGVKKGYGYTF
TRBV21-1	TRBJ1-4	CASSKGRGLATNEKLFF
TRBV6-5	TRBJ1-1	CASRDRERNTEAFF
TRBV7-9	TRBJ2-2	CASSLAGLIDTGELFF
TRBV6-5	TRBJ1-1	CASTSAGVSGNTEAFF
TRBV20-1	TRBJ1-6	CSARDIQALNSPLHF
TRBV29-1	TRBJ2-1	CSAVRDVGNEQFF
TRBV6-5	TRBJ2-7	CASRPTSGPYEQYF
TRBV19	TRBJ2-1	CASSMLAFEQFF
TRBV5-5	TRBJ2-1	CASSLSAGRDNEQFF
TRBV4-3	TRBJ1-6	CASSQVVDGRPLHF
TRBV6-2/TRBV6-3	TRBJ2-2	CASSRLAGGGELFF
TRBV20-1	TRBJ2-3	CSAPGWGRADTQYF
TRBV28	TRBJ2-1	CASSLVEGSYNEQFF
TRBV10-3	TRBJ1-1	CAIRRTGTVNTEAFF
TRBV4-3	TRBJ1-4	CASSQGNGLTNEKLFF
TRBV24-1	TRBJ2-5	CATSETGRRQETQYF
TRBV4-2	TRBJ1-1	CASSQEEVGDREAFF